The next 4 T cell receptor beta chains were all read from a single sample in a study of a mutant IDH1 vaccine in newly diagnosed glioma. Their antigen targets remain unknown. Time point in this sample: week 23, last vaccination. Each vaccine dose was 300 ug of mutant IDH1 20-mer peptide, with topical imiquimod. Some clones are missing from TCRdb's copy, which holds only in-frame ones; the method was immunoSEQ multiplex PCR. The sample lists some 70,000 clones, over 75% occurring once. This specimen consisted of PBMCs, obtained from a glioma patient whose treatment included an IDH1 peptide vaccine. The receptor set was obtained from a man younger than 35 with glioma.

The chain combines TRBV28 with TRBJ1-1, with TRBD1 identical over 7 bases. With V trimmed by 2 bases and J by 1 base, 7 bases remained unmatched. The CDR3 covers 16 residues. The germline CDR1 and CDR2 sequences are MDHEN and SYDVKM. CDR3 sequence (DNA): TGTGCCAGCAGTTTAGTCAGGACAGGCACGAACACTGAAGCTTTCTTT. Translated: CASSLVRTGTNTEAFF.

This clone was seen once. V usage is TRBV4-3 and J usage is TRBJ1-2, with a tentative D call TRBD1 (5 bases). The CDR3 spans 15 residues. The V end was cut by 1 base, the J end by 1 base, with 10 bases between. CDR1 is LGHNA and CDR2 is YSLEER in the germline V gene. CDR3 protein: CASSQGRGVNYGYTF. DNA for the CDR3: TGCGCCAGCAGCCAAGGTAGAGGGGTTAACTATGGCTACACCTTC.

V and J are TRBV5-1 and TRBJ2-7, with 8 bases matching TRBD1. The V gene's germline CDR1 is SGHRS and CDR2 YFSETQ. The CDR3 covers 15 residues. The V and J ends lost 2 bases and 2 bases, in that order; junction bases with no gene match: 6. CDR3 loop: CASSLSQGATYEQYF. The DNA for the CDR3 is TGCGCCAGCAGCTTATCCCAGGGGGCCACCTACGAGCAGTACTTC.

The chain carries TRBV7-8 and TRBJ1-5; D gene uncertain. The CDR3 length is 17 residues. Trimming took off 4 bases at V and 6 bases at J, with 22 bases between the two ends. Germline V lookup: CDR1 SGHVS, CDR2 FQNEAQ. CDR3 sequence: CASSSPPGGLLSQPQHF. As DNA, the CDR3 is TGTGCCAGCAGCTCACCCCCGGGTGGACTTCTTTCTCAGCCCCAGCATTTT.